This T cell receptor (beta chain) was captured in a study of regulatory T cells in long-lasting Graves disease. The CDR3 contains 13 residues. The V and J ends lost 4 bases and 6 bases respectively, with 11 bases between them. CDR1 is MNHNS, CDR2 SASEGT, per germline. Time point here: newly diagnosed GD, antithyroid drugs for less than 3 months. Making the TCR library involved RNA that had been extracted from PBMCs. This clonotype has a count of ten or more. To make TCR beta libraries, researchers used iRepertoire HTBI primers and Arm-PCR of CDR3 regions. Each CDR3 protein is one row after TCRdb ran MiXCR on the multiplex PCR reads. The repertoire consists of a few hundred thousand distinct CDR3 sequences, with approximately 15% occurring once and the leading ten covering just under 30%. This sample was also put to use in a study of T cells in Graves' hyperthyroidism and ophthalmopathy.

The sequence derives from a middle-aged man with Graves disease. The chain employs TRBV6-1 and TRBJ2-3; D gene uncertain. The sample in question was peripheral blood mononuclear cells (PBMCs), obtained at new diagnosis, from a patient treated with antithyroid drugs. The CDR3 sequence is CASSGVLGDTQYF. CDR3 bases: TGTGCCAGCAGTGGGGTACTTGGGGATACGCAGTATTTT.